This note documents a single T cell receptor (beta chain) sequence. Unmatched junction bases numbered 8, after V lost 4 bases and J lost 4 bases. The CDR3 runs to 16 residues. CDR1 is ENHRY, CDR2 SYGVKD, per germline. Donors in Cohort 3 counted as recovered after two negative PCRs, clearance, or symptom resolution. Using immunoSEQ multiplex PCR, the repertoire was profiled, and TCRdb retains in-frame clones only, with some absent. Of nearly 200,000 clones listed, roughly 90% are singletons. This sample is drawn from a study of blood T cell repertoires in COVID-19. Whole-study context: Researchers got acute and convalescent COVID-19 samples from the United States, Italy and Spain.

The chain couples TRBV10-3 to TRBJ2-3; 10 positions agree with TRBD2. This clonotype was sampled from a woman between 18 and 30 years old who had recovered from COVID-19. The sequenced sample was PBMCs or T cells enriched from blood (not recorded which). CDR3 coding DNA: TGTGCCATCAGTGCCGGGAGCGGGGGGGCCGCAGATACGCAGTATTTT. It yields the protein CAISAGSGGAADTQYF.